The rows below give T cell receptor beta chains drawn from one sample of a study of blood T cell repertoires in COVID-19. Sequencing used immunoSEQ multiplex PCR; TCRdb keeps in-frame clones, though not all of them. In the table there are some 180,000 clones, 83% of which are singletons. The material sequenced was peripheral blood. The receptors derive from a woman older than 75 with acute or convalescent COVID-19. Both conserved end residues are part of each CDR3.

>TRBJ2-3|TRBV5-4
CASSQSADTQYF
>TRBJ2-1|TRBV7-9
CASSLRGSSYNEQFF
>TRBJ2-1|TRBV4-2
CASSQDRDNEQFF
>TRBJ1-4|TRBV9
CASSPRTGRNEKLFF
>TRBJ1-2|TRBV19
CASSIVGGANYGYTF
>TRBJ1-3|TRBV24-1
CATSAGTGPGNTIYF
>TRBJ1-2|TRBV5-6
CASSFTSSGYTF
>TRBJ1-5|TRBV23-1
CASSQSEGGPFNQPQHF
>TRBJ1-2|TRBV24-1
CATSDHGTGDGYTF
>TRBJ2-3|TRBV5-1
CASSWTPGEADTQYF
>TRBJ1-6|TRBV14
CASSQVGRGNSPLHF
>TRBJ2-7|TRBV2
CASSPRTSGGYEQYF